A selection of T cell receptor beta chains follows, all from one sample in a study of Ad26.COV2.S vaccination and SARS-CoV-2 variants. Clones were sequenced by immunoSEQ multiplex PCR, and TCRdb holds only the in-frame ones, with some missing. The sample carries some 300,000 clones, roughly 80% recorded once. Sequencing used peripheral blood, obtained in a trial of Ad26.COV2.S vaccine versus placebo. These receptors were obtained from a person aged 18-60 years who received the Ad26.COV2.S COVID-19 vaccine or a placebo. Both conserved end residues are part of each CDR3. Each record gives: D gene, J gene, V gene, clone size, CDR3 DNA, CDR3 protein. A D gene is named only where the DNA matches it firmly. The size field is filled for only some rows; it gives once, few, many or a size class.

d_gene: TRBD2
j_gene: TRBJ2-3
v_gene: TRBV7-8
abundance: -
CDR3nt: TGTGCCAGCAGCTTAGCCTTGCGGGGGGCCTCTAGCACAGATACGCAGTATTTT
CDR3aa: CASSLALRGASSTDTQYF

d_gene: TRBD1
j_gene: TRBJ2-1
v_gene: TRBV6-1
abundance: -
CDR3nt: TGTGCCAGCAGTGAGAGCCGGGACAGCGTTGAGCAGTTCTTC
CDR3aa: CASSESRDSVEQFF

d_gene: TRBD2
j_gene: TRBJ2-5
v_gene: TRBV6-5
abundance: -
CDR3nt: TGTGCCAGCAGCGGACTAGCGGGGGGGCCAGAGACCCAGTACTTC
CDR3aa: CASSGLAGGPETQYF

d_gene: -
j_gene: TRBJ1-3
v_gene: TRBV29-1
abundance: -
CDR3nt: TGCAGCGTTGAAGATCGTGCAGGGGAGCACACCATATATTTT
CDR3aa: CSVEDRAGEHTIYF

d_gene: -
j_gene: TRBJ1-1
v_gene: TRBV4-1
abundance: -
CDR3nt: TGCGCCAGCAGCTTAGGGATCACTGAAGCTTTCTTT
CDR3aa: CASSLGITEAFF

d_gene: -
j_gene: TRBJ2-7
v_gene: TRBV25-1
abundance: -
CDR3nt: TGTGCCAGCAGGACCGACGGGCGGGCCCCCTACGAGCAGTACTTC
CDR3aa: CASRTDGRAPYEQYF

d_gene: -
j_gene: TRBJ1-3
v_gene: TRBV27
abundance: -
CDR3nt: TGTGCCAGCAGTTTACAGGGAGACCCTGGAAACACCATATATTTT
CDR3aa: CASSLQGDPGNTIYF

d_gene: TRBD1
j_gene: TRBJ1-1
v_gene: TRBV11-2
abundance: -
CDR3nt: TGTGCCAGCAGCTTAGCCGGGACAGGGTATGATGAAGCTTTCTTT
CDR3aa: CASSLAGTGYDEAFF

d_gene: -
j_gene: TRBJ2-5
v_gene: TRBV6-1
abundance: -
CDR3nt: TGTGCCAGCAGTGAATCGGTAGGGGGTCCCGAGACCCAGTACTTC
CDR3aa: CASSESVGGPETQYF

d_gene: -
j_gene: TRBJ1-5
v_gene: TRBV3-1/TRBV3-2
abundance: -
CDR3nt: TGTGCCAGCAGCCAATCTGACCAGCCCCAGCATTTT
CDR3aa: CASSQSDQPQHF

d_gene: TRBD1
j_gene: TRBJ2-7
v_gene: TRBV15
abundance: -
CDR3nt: TGTGCCACCGGAGGACAGGGATTGCCTCTTTTTGACTTC
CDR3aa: CATGGQGLPLFDF

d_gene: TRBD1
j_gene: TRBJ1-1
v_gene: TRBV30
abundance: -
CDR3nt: TGTGCCTGGAGTGCGCGGACAGGGGACACTGAAGCTTTCTTT
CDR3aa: CAWSARTGDTEAFF

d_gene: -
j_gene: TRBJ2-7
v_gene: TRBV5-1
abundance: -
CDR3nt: TGCGCCAGCAGCTTGGTTCTCGGAGCCTACGAGCAGTACTTC
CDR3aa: CASSLVLGAYEQYF

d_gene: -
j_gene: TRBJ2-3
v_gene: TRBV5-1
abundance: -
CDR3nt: TGCGCCAGCAGCATAAGTGGGACTCCAGATACGCAGTATTTT
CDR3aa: CASSISGTPDTQYF

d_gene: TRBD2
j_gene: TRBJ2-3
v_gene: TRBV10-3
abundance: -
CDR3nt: TGTGCCATCAGTGCCTGGACTAGGGAAGGGACAGATACGCAGTATTTT
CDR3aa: CAISAWTREGTDTQYF

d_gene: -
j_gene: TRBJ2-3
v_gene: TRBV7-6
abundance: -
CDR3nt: TGTGCCAGCAGCCCCAAGTCTGGGGGGATGCCTGGGGATACGCAGTATTTT
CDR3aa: CASSPKSGGMPGDTQYF

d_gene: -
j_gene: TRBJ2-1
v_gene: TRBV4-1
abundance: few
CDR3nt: TGCGCCAGCAGCTCCCTGGAGAACAGGGTGAATGAGCAGTTCTTC
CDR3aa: CASSSLENRVNEQFF

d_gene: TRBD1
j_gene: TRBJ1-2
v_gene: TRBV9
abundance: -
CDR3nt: TGTGCCAGCAGCGCGATCTCGACAGGGCACTATGGCTACACCTTC
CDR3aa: CASSAISTGHYGYTF

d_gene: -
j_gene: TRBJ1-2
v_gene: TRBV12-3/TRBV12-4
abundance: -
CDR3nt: TGTGCCAGCAGGCCCGACAGGAGTTATGGCTACACCTTC
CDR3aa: CASRPDRSYGYTF

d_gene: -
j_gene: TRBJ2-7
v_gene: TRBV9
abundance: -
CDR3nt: TGTGCCAGCAGCGTAGAGGGGACGCCCTCCTACGAGCAGTACTTC
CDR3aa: CASSVEGTPSYEQYF

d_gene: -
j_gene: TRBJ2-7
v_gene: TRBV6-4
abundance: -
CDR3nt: TGTGCCAGCAGTGCTTTCAGAGAGGGGGGGAGCAGGGTGGAGCAGTACTTC
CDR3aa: CASSAFREGGSRVEQYF

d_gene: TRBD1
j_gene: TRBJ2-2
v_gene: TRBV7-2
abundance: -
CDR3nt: TGTGCCAGCAGCTTTGGAGACAGGGAGACCGGGGAGCTGTTTTTT
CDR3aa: CASSFGDRETGELFF

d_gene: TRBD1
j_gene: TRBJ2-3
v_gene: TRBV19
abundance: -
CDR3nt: TGTGCCAGTGGGGGACAGGTCTTCACAGATACGCAGTATTTT
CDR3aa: CASGGQVFTDTQYF

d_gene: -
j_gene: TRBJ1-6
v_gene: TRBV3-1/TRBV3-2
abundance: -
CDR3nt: TGTGCCAGCAGCCAGGCGAGTAATTCACCCCTCCACTTT
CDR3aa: CASSQASNSPLHF

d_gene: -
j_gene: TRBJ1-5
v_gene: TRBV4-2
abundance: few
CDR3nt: TGTGCCAGCAGCCAGTCCCGGGACACCTACAATCAGCCCCAGCATTTT
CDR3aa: CASSQSRDTYNQPQHF

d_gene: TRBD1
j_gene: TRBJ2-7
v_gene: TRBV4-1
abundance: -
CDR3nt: TGCGCCAGCAGCCAAGACAGGGACAGGTTTTACGAGCAGTACTTC
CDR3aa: CASSQDRDRFYEQYF

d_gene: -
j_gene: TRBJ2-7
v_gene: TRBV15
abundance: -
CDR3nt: TGTGCCACCAGCAGAGATGGTCAGGGTCGGGTCGAGCAGTACTTC
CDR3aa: CATSRDGQGRVEQYF

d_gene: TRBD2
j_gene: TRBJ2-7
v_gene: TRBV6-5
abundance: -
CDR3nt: TGTGCCAGCAGTTACTCTCGCGGGGGTTACGAGCAGTACTTC
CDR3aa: CASSYSRGGYEQYF

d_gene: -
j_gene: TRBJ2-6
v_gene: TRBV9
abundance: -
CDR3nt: TGTGCCAGCAGCGTAGTGGGGTCTGGGGCCAACGTCCTGACTTTC
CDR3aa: CASSVVGSGANVLTF

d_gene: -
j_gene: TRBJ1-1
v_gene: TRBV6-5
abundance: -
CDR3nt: TGTGCCAGCAGTTACTCGGAGGCGAACACTGAAGCTTTCTTT
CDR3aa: CASSYSEANTEAFF

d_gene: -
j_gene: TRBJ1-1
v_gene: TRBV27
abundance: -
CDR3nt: TGTGCCAGCAGTTTAGTGGTGGGTCACAATACCGCTTTCTTT
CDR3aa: CASSLVVGHNTAFF

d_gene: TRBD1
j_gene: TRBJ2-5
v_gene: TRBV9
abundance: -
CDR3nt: TGTGCCAGCAGCGGGCGACAGGGAGCAGAGACCCAGTACTTC
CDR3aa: CASSGRQGAETQYF

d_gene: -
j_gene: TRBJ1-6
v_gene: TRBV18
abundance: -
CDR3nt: TGTGCCAGCTCACCCGGGAGTGAAAATTCACCCCTCCACTTT
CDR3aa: CASSPGSENSPLHF

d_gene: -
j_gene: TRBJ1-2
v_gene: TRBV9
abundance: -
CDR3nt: TGTGCCAGCAGCGTAGAGGGGGGCTATGGCTACACCTTC
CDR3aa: CASSVEGGYGYTF

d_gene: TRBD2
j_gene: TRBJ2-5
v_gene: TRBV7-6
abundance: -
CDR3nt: TGTGCCAGCAGCGCTTGGACTAGCGGGGGGGCCGGAGAGACCCAGTACTTC
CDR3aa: CASSAWTSGGAGETQYF

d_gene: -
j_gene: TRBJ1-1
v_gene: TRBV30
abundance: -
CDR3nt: TGTGCCTGGAGTTACCTGGGGGGTATAACCACTGAAGCTTTCTTT
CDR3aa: CAWSYLGGITTEAFF

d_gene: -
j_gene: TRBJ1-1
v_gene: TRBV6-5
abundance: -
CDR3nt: TGTGCCAGCAGTTACTCCGGACAAAGGAGGAGCACTGAAGCTTTCTTT
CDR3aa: CASSYSGQRRSTEAFF

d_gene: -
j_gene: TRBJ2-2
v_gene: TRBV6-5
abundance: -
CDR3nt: TGTGCCAGCAGTTACTCGAGTCCGTCCGGGGAGCTGTTTTTT
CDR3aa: CASSYSSPSGELFF

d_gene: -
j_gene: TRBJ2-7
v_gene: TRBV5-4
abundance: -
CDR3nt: TGTGCCAGCAGCGTTGGTCTAACGGGGACCTACGAGCAGTACTTC
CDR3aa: CASSVGLTGTYEQYF

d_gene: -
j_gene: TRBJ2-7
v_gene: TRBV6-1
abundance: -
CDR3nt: TGTGCCAGCAGTGACCGGGACAACCCCTACGAGCAGTACTTC
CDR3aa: CASSDRDNPYEQYF

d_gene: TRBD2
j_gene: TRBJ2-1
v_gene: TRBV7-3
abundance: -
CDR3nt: TGTGCCAGCAGCTGGGGTTCGGGAGGATACAATGAGCAGTTCTTC
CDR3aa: CASSWGSGGYNEQFF

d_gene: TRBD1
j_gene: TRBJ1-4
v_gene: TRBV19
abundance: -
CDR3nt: TGTGCCAGTAGTATAGCCCCGAGACAGGGCGGATCAGTTGGAAGTGAAAAACTGTTTTTT
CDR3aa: CASSIAPRQGGSVGSEKLFF

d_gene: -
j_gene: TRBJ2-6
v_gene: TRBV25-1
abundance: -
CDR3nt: TGTGCCAGCAGTGATACAGGTCTTGGGGGGGCCAACGTCCTGACTTTC
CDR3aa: CASSDTGLGGANVLTF

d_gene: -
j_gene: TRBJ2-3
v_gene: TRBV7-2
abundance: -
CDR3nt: TGTGCCAGCAGCGGGCCCCCAGATACGCAGTATTTT
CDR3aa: CASSGPPDTQYF

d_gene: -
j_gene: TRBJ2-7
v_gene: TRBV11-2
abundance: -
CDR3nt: TGTGCCAGCAGCTCACACCAGGGGCCCTACGAGCAGTACTTC
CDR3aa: CASSSHQGPYEQYF

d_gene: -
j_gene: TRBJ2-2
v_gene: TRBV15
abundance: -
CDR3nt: TGTGCCACCAGCAAGAGTCAGACTTTAACCGGGGAGCTGTTTTTT
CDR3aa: CATSKSQTLTGELFF

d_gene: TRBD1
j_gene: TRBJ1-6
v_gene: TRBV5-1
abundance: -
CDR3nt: TGCGCCAGCAGCTTGGCCGGGACAGGGTACTCCTATAATTCACCCCTCCACTTT
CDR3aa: CASSLAGTGYSYNSPLHF

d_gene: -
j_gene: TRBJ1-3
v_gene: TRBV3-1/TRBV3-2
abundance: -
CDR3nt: TGTGCCAGCAGCCTCTCTGGAAACACCATATATTTT
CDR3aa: CASSLSGNTIYF

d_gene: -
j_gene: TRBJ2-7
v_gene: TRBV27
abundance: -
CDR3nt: TGTGCCAGCAGAACCTTTGGGGGGGCGGCCCACGAGCAGTACTTC
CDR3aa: CASRTFGGAAHEQYF

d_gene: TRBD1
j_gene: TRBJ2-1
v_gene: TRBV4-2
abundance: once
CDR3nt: TGTGCCAGCAGCCAAGAGGACAGGGCTTGGAATGAGCAGTTCTTC
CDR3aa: CASSQEDRAWNEQFF

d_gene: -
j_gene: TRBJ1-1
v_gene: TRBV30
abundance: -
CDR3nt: TGTGCCTGGACCCTATCCCGGCTTGCTGTAAACACTGAAGCTTTCTTT
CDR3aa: CAWTLSRLAVNTEAFF

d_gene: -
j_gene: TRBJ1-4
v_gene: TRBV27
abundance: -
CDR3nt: TGTGCCAGCAGTCCCTCATCGGGGGAAAAACTGTTTTTT
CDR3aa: CASSPSSGEKLFF

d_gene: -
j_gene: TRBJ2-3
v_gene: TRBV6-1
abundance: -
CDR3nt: TGTGCCAGCAGTGAAGCAGTAGGGACGACAGATACGCAGTATTTT
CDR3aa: CASSEAVGTTDTQYF

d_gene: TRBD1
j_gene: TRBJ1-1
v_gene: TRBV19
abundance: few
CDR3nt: TGTGCCAGTAGTGGCAGGGGGTCGATCACTGAAGCTTTCTTT
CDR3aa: CASSGRGSITEAFF

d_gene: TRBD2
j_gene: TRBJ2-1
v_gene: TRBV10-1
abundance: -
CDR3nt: TGCGCCAGCCCAACAACTAGCGGGGAGAACAATGAGCAGTTCTTC
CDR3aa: CASPTTSGENNEQFF

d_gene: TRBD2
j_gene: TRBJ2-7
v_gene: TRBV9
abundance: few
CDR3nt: TGTGCCAGCAGCGTAGAACTAGCGGGGGACTACGAGCAGTACTTC
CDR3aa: CASSVELAGDYEQYF

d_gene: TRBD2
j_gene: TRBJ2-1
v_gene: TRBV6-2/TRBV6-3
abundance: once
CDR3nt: TGTGCCAGCAGTTACTCTGGGGGGGAGCGATTATACAATGAGCAGTTCTTC
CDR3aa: CASSYSGGERLYNEQFF

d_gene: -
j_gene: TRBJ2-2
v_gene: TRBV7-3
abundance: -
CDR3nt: TGTGCCAGCAGCTATGTAGGTGGGGGTGCCGGGGAGCTGTTTTTT
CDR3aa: CASSYVGGGAGELFF